This TCR beta chain was sequenced in a study of CD8 T cells in ankylosing spondylitis. General study points: Made up of under 10 highly homologous variants, a TCR beta motif appeared characteristic of ankylosing spondylitis blood. In reactive arthritis synovial fluid and blood, some motif variants had been reported before. CD8+ cells made up the disease-linked clones, which were relatively rare in peripheral blood. The authors reported significant enrichment of disease-linked clones in matched ankylosing spondylitis synovial fluid.

Many counts were recorded for this clonotype. The antigen remains undetermined. With molecular barcodes, quantitative 5'-RACE was used to make the TCR beta libraries. TCRdb re-analysed the 5' RACE reads in MiXCR, keeping a single row per CDR3 protein. The sample has approximately 540,000 distinct CDR3 sequences; over 9.5% are singletons. From germline, CDR1 is DFQATT and CDR2 SNEGSKA (reference sequence). V dropped 6 bases and J dropped 2; count of bases not matched to a gene: 10. This CDR3 is 14 amino acids long. This sequence joins TRBV20-1 and TRBJ2-7; TRBD2 agrees at 7 bases. Material for sequencing was blood, either unsorted or a sorted T cell fraction (not recorded which). This clonotype was sampled from a male donor with ankylosing spondylitis. This CDR3 is CSAGAGRVAYEQYF. DNA of the CDR3: TGCAGTGCCGGAGCGGGGAGAGTGGCCTACGAGCAGTACTTC.